One sample yielded the 8 T cell receptor beta chains listed below, sequenced in a study of blood T cells in healthy people across ages. PCR was performed a second time for about 7 to 12 cycles using a sample-barcoded 5' primer and a J-beta primer mix. TCRdb ran MiXCR on the 5' RACE reads and lists one entry per CDR3 protein. The sample yields roughly 800,000 distinct CDR3 sequences, just under 25% seen once. Another study also made use of these data, one on T cells of mothers and their children.

Sequencing input: blood. Every receptor here comes from a boy younger than 18 in good health.

The chain uses TRBV12-3 or TRBV12-4 and TRBJ1-2; no clear D. V lost 7 bases and J lost 5, with 11 bases in between. The CDR3 is made up of 12 amino acids. The CDR3: CASTPNPYGYTF. The CDR3 DNA follows: TGTGCCAGCACCCCTAACCCTTATGGCTACACCTTC.

This chain joins TRBV28 and TRBJ2-3; D is perhaps TRBD1 or TRBD2 (5 bases each). This CDR3 region has 15 residues. Germline V gene sequence: CDR1 MDHEN, CDR2 SYDVKM. With 3 bases removed from V and 5 bases from J, the gap between germline ends came to 15 bases. Written as DNA, the CDR3 is TGTGCCAGCAGTTTCGGGGCGATGATTGTAGATACGCAGTATTTT. Residues: CASSFGAMIVDTQYF.

The CDR3 spells CSVDVAGGPDEQFF. As DNA, the CDR3 is TGCAGCGTTGACGTAGCGGGGGGGCCGGATGAGCAGTTCTTC. The V and J genes are TRBV29-1 and TRBJ2-1; 11 positions match TRBD2. CDR3 size: 14 residues. The germline gives CDR1 SQVTM, CDR2 ANQGSEA. V dropped 3 bases and J dropped 8; count of bases not matched to a gene: 6.

This clonotype was counted a few times. V gene TRBV28 combines with J gene TRBJ1-5; D unclear. This CDR3 is built from 14 residues. Germline V lookup: CDR1 MDHEN, CDR2 SYDVKM. Trimming took off 5 bases at V and 0 bases at J, with 8 bases between the two ends. CDR3 sequence: CASSPERSNQPQHF. In DNA form, the CDR3 reads TGTGCCAGCAGTCCTGAACGTAGCAATCAGCCCCAGCATTTT.

V is TRBV7-9 and J is TRBJ2-5; 8 bases are shared with TRBD2. The DNA end lines up better with TRBJ2-7; the J call may be wrong. Germline V gene data show CDR1 as SEHNR and CDR2 as FQNEAQ (reference sequence). The CDR3 runs 18 residues. CDR3 in DNA: TGTGCCAGCAGCTTCACCGTTGCTAAGCGGGGGCATCGCTACGAGCAGTACTTC. Encoded protein: CASSFTVAKRGHRYEQYF.

The rearrangement links TRBV7-9 to TRBJ1-4; the D is unclear. V lost 5 bases, J lost 0 bases, and 7 bases lay in between. The germline gives CDR1 SEHNR, CDR2 FQNEAQ (reference sequence). This CDR3 is 14 amino acids long. The CDR3 DNA reads TGTGCCAGCAGCGTAGAGGCAACTAATGAAAAACTGTTTTTT. Translating gives CASSVEATNEKLFF.

This clonotype was recorded once. CDR3 DNA sequence: TGTGCCAGCAGCCAATTCACGACAGGGAGTACTGAAGCTTTCTTT. Its protein product is CASSQFTTGSTEAFF. The gene calls are TRBV3-1 and TRBJ1-1; 7 bases are a match to TRBD1. There are 15 residues in the CDR3. Per germline, CDR1 LGHDT and CDR2 YNNKEL (reference sequence). Trimming at V came to 2 bases and at J to 5 bases, leaving 8 bases not matched to a gene.

The rearrangement links TRBV27 to TRBJ1-2; no definite D call. Trimming took 3 bases from V and 1 from J, leaving 6 bases between them. Germline V gene data show CDR1 as MNHEY and CDR2 as SMNVEV (reference sequence). This CDR3 comprises 13 residues. CDR3 in amino acids: CASSFGFNYGYTF. The CDR3 DNA reads TGTGCCAGCAGTTTTGGATTTAACTATGGCTACACCTTC.